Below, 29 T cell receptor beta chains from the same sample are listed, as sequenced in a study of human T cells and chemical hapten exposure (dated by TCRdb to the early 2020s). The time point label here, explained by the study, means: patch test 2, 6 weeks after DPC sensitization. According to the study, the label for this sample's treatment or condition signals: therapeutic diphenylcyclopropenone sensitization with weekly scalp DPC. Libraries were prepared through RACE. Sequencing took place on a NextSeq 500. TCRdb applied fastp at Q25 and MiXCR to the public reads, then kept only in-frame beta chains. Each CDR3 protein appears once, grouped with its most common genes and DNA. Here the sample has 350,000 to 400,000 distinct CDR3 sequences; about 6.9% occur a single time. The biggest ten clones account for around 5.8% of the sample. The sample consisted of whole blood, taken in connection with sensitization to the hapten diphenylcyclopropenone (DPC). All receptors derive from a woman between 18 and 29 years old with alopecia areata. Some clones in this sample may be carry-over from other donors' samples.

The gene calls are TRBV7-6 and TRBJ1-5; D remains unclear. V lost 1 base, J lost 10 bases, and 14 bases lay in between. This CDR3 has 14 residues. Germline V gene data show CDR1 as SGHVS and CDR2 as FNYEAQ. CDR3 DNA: TGTGCCAGCAGCTTAGTATCCTTCGCCCAACCCCAGCATTTT. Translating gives CASSLVSFAQPQHF.

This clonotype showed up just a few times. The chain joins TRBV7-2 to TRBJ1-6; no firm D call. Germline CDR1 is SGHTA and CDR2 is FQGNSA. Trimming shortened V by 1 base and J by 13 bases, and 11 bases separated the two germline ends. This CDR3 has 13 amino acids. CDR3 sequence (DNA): TGTGCCAGCAGCTTAGAGGTTACCCGCCCCCTCCACTTT. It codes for CASSLEVTRPLHF. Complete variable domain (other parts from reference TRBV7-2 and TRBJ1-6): GAGVSQSPSNKVTEKGKDVELRCDPISGHTALYWYRQSLGQGLEFLIYFQGNSAPDKSGLPSDRFSAERTGGSVSTLTIQRTQQEDSAVYLCASSLEVTRPLHFGNGTRLTVT.

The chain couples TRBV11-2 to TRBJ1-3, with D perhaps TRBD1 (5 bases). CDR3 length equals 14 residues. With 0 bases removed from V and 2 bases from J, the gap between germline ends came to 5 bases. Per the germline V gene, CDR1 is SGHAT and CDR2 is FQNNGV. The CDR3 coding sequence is TGTGCCAGCAGCTTAGAGACAGCTGGAAACACCATATATTTT. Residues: CASSLETAGNTIYF.

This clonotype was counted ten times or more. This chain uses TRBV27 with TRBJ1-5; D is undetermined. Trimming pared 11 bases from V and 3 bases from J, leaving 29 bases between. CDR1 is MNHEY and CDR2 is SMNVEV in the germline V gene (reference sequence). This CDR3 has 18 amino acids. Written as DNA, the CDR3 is TGTGCCTTCAGCAAGAGGGATCCTTGCCGGCCTGACAATCAGCCCCAGCATTTT. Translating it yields CAFSKRDPCRPDNQPQHF.

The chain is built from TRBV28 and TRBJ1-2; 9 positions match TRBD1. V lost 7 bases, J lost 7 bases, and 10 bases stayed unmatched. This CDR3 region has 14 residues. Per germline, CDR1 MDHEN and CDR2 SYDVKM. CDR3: CASNTGGAISGYTF. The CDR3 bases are TGTGCCAGCAACACAGGGGGCGCGATTAGTGGCTACACCTTC.

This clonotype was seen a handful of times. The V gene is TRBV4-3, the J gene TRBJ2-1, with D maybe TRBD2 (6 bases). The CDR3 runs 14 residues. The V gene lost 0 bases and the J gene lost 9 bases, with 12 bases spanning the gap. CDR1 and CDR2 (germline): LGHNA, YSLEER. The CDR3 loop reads CASSQDAAGSEQFF. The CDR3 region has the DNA TGCGCCAGCAGCCAAGATGCGGCGGGATCTGAGCAGTTCTTC.

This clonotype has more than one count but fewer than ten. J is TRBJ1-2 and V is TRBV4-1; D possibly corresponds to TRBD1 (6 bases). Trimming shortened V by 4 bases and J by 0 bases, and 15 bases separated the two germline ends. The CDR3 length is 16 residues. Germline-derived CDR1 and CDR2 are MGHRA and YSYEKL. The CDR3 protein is CASSLETGISNYGYTF. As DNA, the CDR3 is TGCGCCAGCAGCCTTGAAACAGGGATTTCTAACTATGGCTACACCTTC.

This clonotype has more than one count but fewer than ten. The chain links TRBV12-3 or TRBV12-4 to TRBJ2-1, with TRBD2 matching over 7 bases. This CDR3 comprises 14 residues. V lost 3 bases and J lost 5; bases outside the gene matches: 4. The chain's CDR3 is CASSFFAGDNEQFF. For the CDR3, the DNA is TGTGCCAGCAGTTTCTTTGCGGGGGACAATGAGCAGTTCTTC.

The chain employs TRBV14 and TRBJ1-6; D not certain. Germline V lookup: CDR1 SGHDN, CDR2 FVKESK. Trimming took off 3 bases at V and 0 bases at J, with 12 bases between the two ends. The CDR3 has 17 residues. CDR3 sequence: CASSHVGGSSYNSPLHF. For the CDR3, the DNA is TGTGCCAGCAGCCACGTAGGCGGGAGCTCCTATAATTCACCCCTCCACTTT.

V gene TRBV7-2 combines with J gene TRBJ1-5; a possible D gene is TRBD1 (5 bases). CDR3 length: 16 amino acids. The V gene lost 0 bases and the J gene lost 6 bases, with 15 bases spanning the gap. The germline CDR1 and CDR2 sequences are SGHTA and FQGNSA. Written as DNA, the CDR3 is TGTGCCAGCAGCTTAGCAGGCCAGGGACTGGGTCAGCCCCAGCATTTT. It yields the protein CASSLAGQGLGQPQHF.

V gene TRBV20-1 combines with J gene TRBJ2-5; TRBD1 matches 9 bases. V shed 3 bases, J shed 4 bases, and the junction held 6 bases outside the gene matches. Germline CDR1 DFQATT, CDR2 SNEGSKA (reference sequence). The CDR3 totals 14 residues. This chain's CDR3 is CSASKGQGIETQYF. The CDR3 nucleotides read TGCAGTGCTAGTAAAGGACAGGGGATAGAGACCCAGTACTTC.

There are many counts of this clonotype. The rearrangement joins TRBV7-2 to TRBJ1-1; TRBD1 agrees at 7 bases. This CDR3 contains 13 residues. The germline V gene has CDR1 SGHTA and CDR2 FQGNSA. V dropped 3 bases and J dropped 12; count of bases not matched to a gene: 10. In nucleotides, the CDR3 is TGTGCCAGCAGCTTCGACAGGGAGGGTGTAACTTTCTTT. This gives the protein CASSFDREGVTFF.

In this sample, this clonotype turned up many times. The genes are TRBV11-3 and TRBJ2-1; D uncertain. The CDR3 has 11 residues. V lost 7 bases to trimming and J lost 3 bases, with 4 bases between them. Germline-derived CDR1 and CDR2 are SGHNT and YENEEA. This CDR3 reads CASNHYNEQFF. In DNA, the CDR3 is TGTGCCAGCAACCACTACAATGAGCAGTTCTTC.

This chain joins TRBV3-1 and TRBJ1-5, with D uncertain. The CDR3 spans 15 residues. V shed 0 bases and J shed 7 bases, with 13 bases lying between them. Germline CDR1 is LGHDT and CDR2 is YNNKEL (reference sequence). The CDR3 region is CASSQESSTRQPQHF. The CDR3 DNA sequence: TGTGCCAGCAGCCAAGAAAGCAGCACACGGCAGCCCCAGCATTTT.

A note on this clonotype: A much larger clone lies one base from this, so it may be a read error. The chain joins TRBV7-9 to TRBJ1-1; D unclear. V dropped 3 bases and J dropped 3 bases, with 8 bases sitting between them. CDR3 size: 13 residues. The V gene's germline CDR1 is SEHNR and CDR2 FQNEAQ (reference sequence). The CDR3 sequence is CASSFFPDTEAFF. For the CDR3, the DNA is TGTGCCAGCAGCTTCTTTCCGGACACTGAAGCTTTCTTT. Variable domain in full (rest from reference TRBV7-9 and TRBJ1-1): DTGVSQNPRHKITKRGQNVTFRCDPISEHNRLYWYRQTLGQGPEFLTYFQNEAQLEKSRLLSDRFSAERPKGSFSTLEIQRTEQGDSAMYLCASSFFPDTEAFFGQGTRLTVV.

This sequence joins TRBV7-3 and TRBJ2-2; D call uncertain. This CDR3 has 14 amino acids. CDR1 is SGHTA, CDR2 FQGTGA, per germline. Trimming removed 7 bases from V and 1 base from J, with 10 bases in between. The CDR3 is CASTQHGNTGELFF. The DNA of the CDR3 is TGTGCCAGCACCCAACATGGGAACACCGGGGAGCTGTTTTTT. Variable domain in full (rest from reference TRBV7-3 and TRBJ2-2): GAGVSQTPSNKVTEKGKYVELRCDPISGHTALYWYRQSLGQGPEFLIYFQGTGAADDSGLPNDRFFAVRPEGSVSTLKIQRTERGDSAVYLCASTQHGNTGELFFGEGSRLTVL.

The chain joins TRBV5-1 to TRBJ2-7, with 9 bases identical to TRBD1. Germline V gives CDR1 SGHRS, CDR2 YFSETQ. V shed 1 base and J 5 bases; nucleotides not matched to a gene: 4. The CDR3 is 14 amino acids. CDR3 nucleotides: TGCGCCAGCAGCTTGTACAGGGGGCATGACGAGCAGTACTTC. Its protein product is CASSLYRGHDEQYF.

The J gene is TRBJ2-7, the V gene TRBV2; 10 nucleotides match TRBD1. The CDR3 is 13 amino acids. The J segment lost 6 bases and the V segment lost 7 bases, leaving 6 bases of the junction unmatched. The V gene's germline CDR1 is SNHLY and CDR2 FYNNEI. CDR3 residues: CASKWDRGIEQYF. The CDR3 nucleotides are TGTGCCAGCAAATGGGACAGGGGTATCGAGCAGTACTTC.

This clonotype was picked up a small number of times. Here the CDR3 reads CASSPLRVLPFKGQLNTEAFF. The CDR3 DNA reads TGTGCCAGCAGCCCATTGAGGGTCTTACCTTTCAAGGGACAGCTGAACACTGAAGCTTTCTTT. This chain connects TRBV3-1 to TRBJ1-1; 7 bases align to TRBD1. This CDR3 is 21 amino acids long. CDR1 and CDR2 (germline): LGHDT, YNNKEL (reference sequence). With V trimmed by 4 bases and J by 0 bases, 23 bases remained unmatched.

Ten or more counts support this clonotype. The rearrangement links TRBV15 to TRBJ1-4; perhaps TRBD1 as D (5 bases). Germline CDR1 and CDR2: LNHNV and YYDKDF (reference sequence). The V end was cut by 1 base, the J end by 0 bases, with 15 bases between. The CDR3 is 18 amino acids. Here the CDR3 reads CATSRVTSSGSTNEKLFF. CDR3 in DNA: TGTGCCACCAGCAGAGTGACCTCATCAGGGTCAACTAATGAAAAACTGTTTTTT.

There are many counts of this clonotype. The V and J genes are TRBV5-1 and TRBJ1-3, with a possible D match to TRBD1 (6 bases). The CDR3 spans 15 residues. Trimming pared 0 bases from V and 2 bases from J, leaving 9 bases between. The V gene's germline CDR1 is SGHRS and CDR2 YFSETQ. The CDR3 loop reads CASSLDRGPGNTIYF. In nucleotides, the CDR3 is TGCGCCAGCAGCTTGGACCGGGGGCCTGGAAACACCATATATTTT.

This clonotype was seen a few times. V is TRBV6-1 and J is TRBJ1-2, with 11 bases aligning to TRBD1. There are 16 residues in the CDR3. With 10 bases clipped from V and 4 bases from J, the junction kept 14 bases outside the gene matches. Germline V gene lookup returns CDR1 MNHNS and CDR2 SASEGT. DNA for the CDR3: TGTGCCACCTATACTGGACAGGGGGCCCCCCCCTATGGCTACACCTTC. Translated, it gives CATYTGQGAPPYGYTF.

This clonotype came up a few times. The CDR3 loop reads CASSQGTSGDTGELFF. The CDR3 DNA sequence: TGTGCCAGCAGCCAAGGAACTAGCGGGGACACCGGGGAGCTGTTTTTT. V usage is TRBV3-1 and J usage is TRBJ2-2; 10 positions match TRBD2. Germline CDR1 is LGHDT and CDR2 is YNNKEL (reference sequence). J was trimmed by 3 bases and V by 1 base; bases with no gene match: 2. The CDR3 runs 16 residues.

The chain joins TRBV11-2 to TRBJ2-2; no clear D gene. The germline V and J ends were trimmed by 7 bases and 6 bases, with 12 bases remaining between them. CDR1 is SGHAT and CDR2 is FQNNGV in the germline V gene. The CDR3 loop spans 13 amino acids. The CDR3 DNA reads TGTGCCAGCAAGACACTCCCCGCCGGGGAGCTGTTTTTT. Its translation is CASKTLPAGELFF.

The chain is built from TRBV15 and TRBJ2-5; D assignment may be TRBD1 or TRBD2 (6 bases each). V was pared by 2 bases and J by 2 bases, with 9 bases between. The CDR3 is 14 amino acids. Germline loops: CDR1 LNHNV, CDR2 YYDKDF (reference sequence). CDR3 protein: CATSRTGAQETQYF. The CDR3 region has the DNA TGTGCCACCAGCAGAACGGGGGCGCAAGAGACCCAGTACTTC.

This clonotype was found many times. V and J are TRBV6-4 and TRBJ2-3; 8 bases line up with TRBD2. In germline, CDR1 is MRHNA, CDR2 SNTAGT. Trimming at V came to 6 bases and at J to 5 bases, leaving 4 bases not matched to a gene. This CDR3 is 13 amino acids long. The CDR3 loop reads CASSGGAEDTQYF. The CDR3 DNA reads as TGTGCCAGCAGCGGGGGGGCGGAAGATACGCAGTATTTT.

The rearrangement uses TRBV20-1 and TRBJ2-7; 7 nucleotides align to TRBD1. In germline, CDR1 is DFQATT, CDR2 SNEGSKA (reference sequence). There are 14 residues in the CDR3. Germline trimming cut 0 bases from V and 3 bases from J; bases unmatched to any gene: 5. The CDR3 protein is CSARDRDRNYEQYF. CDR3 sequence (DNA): TGCAGTGCTAGAGATCGGGACAGAAACTACGAGCAGTACTTC.

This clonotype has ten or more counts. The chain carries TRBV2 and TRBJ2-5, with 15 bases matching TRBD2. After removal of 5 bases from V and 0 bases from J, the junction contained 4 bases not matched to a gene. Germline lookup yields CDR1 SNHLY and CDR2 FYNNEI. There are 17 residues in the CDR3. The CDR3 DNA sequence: TGTGCCAGCAGTCCATGGACTAGCGGGGGGGACCAAGAGACCCAGTACTTC. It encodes CASSPWTSGGDQETQYF.

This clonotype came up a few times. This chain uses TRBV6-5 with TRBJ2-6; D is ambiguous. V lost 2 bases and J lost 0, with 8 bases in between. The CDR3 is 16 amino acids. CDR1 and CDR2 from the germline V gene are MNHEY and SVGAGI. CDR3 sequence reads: CASSYNWLSGANVLTF. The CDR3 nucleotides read TGTGCCAGCAGTTACAACTGGCTCTCTGGGGCCAACGTCCTGACTTTC.